The rows below give T cell receptor beta chains drawn from one sample of a study of T cells in localized non-small cell lung cancer. Repertoires were generated with immunoSEQ multiplex PCR, while TCRdb's copy carries only in-frame clones and drops some. The sample includes some 3,000 clones, 35% to 40% of them seen just once. The sequencing used normal lung tissue next to the tumor, collected before any cancer treatment. The receptors stem from a woman aged 40-70 years with stage I lung adenocarcinoma. CDR3s include the opening cysteine and the closing phenylalanine or tryptophan. The D gene is left open where the match is weak. For some rows the clone size is stated as once, few or many, or as a class when expanded; others skip it.

D gene: -; J gene: TRBJ2-7; clone size: medium-sized; V gene: TRBV11-3; CDR3 protein: CASSLVAGSSYEQYF; CDR3 DNA: TGTGCCAGCAGCTTAGTCGCGGGAAGCTCCTACGAGCAGTACTTC
D gene: TRBD2; J gene: TRBJ2-7; clone size: -; V gene: TRBV28; CDR3 protein: CANSSERTGGRPSYEQYF; CDR3 DNA: TGTGCCAACAGTTCCGAGCGCACGGGCGGGAGGCCCTCCTACGAGCAGTACTTC
D gene: TRBD1; J gene: TRBJ1-2; clone size: -; V gene: TRBV6-8; CDR3 protein: CASGTGEAYGYTF; CDR3 DNA: TGTGCCAGCGGGACAGGGGAGGCCTATGGCTACACCTTC
D gene: -; J gene: TRBJ1-2; clone size: -; V gene: TRBV19; CDR3 protein: CASSIPGFGYGYTF; CDR3 DNA: TGTGCCAGTAGTATCCCCGGATTTGGGTATGGCTACACCTTC
D gene: -; J gene: TRBJ2-7; clone size: -; V gene: TRBV4-1; CDR3 protein: CASSQLGYEQYF; CDR3 DNA: TGCGCCAGCAGCCAACTGGGATACGAGCAGTACTTC
D gene: -; J gene: TRBJ1-1; clone size: -; V gene: TRBV29-1; CDR3 protein: CSVGSGPNTEAFF; CDR3 DNA: TGCAGCGTTGGTAGCGGACCAAACACTGAAGCTTTCTTT
D gene: -; J gene: TRBJ2-7; clone size: -; V gene: TRBV19; CDR3 protein: CASSPTRIHEQYF; CDR3 DNA: TGTGCCAGTAGCCCGACTAGAATCCACGAGCAGTACTTC
D gene: -; J gene: TRBJ2-7; clone size: -; V gene: TRBV30; CDR3 protein: CAWRKRNRGSSSYEQYF; CDR3 DNA: TGTGCCTGGAGGAAGAGGAACCGGGGATCGAGCTCCTACGAGCAGTACTTC
D gene: -; J gene: TRBJ1-5; clone size: -; V gene: TRBV28; CDR3 protein: CASSYSTDQPQHF; CDR3 DNA: TGTGCCAGCAGTTACTCGACAGATCAGCCCCAGCATTTT
D gene: -; J gene: TRBJ2-5; clone size: -; V gene: TRBV29-1; CDR3 protein: CSVVAQEETQYF; CDR3 DNA: TGCAGCGTTGTCGCCCAGGAAGAGACCCAGTACTTC
D gene: -; J gene: TRBJ2-7; clone size: -; V gene: TRBV28; CDR3 protein: CASSLWALPGLNYEQYF; CDR3 DNA: TGTGCCAGCAGTTTATGGGCCCTACCGGGATTGAACTACGAGCAGTACTTC
D gene: -; J gene: TRBJ1-2; clone size: -; V gene: TRBV29-1; CDR3 protein: CSASQTGDGYTF; CDR3 DNA: TGCAGCGCCTCACAGACAGGAGATGGCTACACCTTC
D gene: -; J gene: TRBJ2-1; clone size: -; V gene: TRBV27; CDR3 protein: CATSDSGTARRNEQFF; CDR3 DNA: TGTGCCACCAGTGATTCGGGGACGGCCCGGCGAAATGAGCAGTTCTTC
D gene: -; J gene: TRBJ1-3; clone size: -; V gene: TRBV28; CDR3 protein: CASSFSSEGNTIYF; CDR3 DNA: TGTGCCAGCAGTTTTTCTTCGGAAGGAAACACCATATATTTT
D gene: -; J gene: TRBJ2-7; clone size: few; V gene: TRBV21-1; CDR3 protein: CASSVGGTTRYEQYF; CDR3 DNA: TGTGCCAGCAGCGTAGGGGGGACGACCCGCTACGAGCAGTACTTC
D gene: -; J gene: TRBJ2-7; clone size: -; V gene: TRBV19; CDR3 protein: CASSIPNTYEQYF; CDR3 DNA: TGTGCCAGTAGTATTCCAAACACCTACGAGCAGTACTTC
D gene: -; J gene: TRBJ2-3; clone size: -; V gene: TRBV25-1; CDR3 protein: CASSLQGGDTQYF; CDR3 DNA: TGTGCCAGCAGTCTACAGGGCGGAGATACGCAGTATTTT
D gene: -; J gene: TRBJ1-4; clone size: few; V gene: TRBV6-8; CDR3 protein: CASRAFLRQEDFHNEKLFF; CDR3 DNA: TGTGCCAGCAGGGCCTTTCTACGACAAGAGGACTTTCATAATGAAAAACTGTTTTTT
D gene: -; J gene: TRBJ2-7; clone size: -; V gene: TRBV25-1; CDR3 protein: CASSEPTGEQYF; CDR3 DNA: TGTGCCAGCAGTGAACCCACCGGGGAGCAGTACTTC
D gene: -; J gene: TRBJ2-1; clone size: once; V gene: TRBV19; CDR3 protein: CASGTRLGKDEQFF; CDR3 DNA: TGTGCCAGTGGGACCAGACTGGGGAAGGATGAGCAGTTCTTC
D gene: -; J gene: TRBJ1-5; clone size: -; V gene: TRBV28; CDR3 protein: CASSPSGNQPQHF; CDR3 DNA: TGTGCCAGCAGTCCCTCAGGGAATCAGCCCCAGCATTTT
D gene: TRBD1; J gene: TRBJ1-2; clone size: few; V gene: TRBV6-8; CDR3 protein: CASRPDRVLGGYTF; CDR3 DNA: TGTGCCAGCAGACCCGACAGGGTGCTAGGTGGCTACACCTTC
D gene: -; J gene: TRBJ1-2; clone size: few; V gene: TRBV6-8; CDR3 protein: CASGKGLNYGYTF; CDR3 DNA: TGTGCCAGCGGAAAGGGACTGAACTATGGCTACACCTTC
D gene: -; J gene: TRBJ2-1; clone size: -; V gene: TRBV19; CDR3 protein: CASSIGGERKQFF; CDR3 DNA: TGTGCCAGTAGTATCGGTGGGGAGAGGAAGCAGTTCTTC
D gene: -; J gene: TRBJ1-3; clone size: once; V gene: TRBV11-3; CDR3 protein: CASSMDPTGGNTIYF; CDR3 DNA: TGTGCCAGCAGCATGGACCCGACCGGAGGAAACACCATATATTTT
D gene: -; J gene: TRBJ2-7; clone size: -; V gene: TRBV19; CDR3 protein: CASSIGVGVEQYF; CDR3 DNA: TGTGCCAGTAGTATTGGGGTCGGTGTAGAGCAGTACTTC
D gene: -; J gene: TRBJ1-1; clone size: few; V gene: TRBV28; CDR3 protein: CASSFLGGRDTEAFF; CDR3 DNA: TGTGCCAGCAGTTTCCTCGGGGGCAGGGACACTGAAGCTTTCTTT
D gene: -; J gene: TRBJ1-4; clone size: few; V gene: TRBV19; CDR3 protein: CASSIPHPGHSGEKLFF; CDR3 DNA: TGTGCCAGTAGTATCCCGCATCCGGGACACTCGGGGGAAAAACTGTTTTTT
D gene: -; J gene: TRBJ1-5; clone size: few; V gene: TRBV9; CDR3 protein: CASSVDGHPSQPQHF; CDR3 DNA: TGTGCCAGCAGCGTAGATGGACACCCCTCCCAGCCCCAGCATTTT
D gene: -; J gene: TRBJ2-1; clone size: -; V gene: TRBV18; CDR3 protein: CASSPAKNEQFF; CDR3 DNA: TGTGCCAGCTCACCCGCGAAAAATGAGCAGTTCTTC
D gene: -; J gene: TRBJ1-2; clone size: few; V gene: TRBV4-1; CDR3 protein: CASSQGEQTLRGYTF; CDR3 DNA: TGCGCCAGCAGCCAAGGTGAACAGACACTGAGGGGCTACACCTTC
D gene: -; J gene: TRBJ2-3; clone size: -; V gene: TRBV15; CDR3 protein: CATSSFSFRLPTDTQYF; CDR3 DNA: TGTGCCACCAGCAGCTTCTCTTTCAGATTACCCACAGATACGCAGTATTTT
D gene: -; J gene: TRBJ1-1; clone size: few; V gene: TRBV6-8; CDR3 protein: CASSYSGAQAFF; CDR3 DNA: TGTGCCAGCAGTTACTCAGGGGCCCAAGCTTTCTTT